The rows below give T cell receptor beta chains drawn from one sample of a study of T-cell reconstitution after alpha-beta-depleted transplantation in children. TCRdb fed the PCR reads into MiXCR, producing one record per CDR3 protein. The sample yields about 230,000 distinct CDR3 sequences, around 9.7% seen once. The sample here was PBMCs from the stem cell graft donor, taken from the stem cell graft. The receptors originated from a human donor who donated a stem cell graft to a child with SCID. Each CDR3 is given with its conserved first and last residue. Each record gives: D gene, clone size, J gene, V gene, CDR3 protein, CDR3 DNA. A D gene is named only where the DNA matches it firmly. Not every row has a clone size; where given, it reads once, few, many or a size class.

>NA|many|TRBJ2-3|TRBV7-9
CASYYAGSTDTQYF
TGTGCCAGCTATTATGCGGGGAGCACAGATACGCAGTATTTT
>TRBD2|many|TRBJ2-1|TRBV20-1
CSASRTLAGAYNEQFF
TGCAGTGCTAGCCGTACTCTAGCGGGGGCTTACAATGAGCAGTTCTTC
>NA|many|TRBJ2-1|TRBV7-6
CASSLGPGGGGNEQFF
TGTGCCAGCAGCTTAGGGCCCGGCGGGGGCGGCAATGAGCAGTTCTTC
>TRBD1|many|TRBJ2-7|TRBV12-3/TRBV12-4
CASSLQGAHYEQYF
TGTGCCAGCAGTCTTCAGGGGGCTCACTACGAGCAGTACTTC
>NA|NA|TRBJ2-3|TRBV7-6
CASSYQPGLNPTDTQYF
TGTGCCAGCAGCTACCAACCGGGCCTCAACCCCACAGATACGCAGTATTTT
>TRBD1|NA|TRBJ2-6|TRBV30
CAWQPGGSGANVLTF
TGTGCCTGGCAACCAGGGGGCTCTGGGGCCAACGTCCTGACTTTC
>NA|many|TRBJ1-2|TRBV5-1
CASSLNPLFRGYTF
TGCGCCAGCAGCTTGAACCCGTTGTTTAGAGGCTACACCTTC
>TRBD1|many|TRBJ2-3|TRBV20-1
CSAPGQPSTDTQYF
TGCAGTGCTCCGGGACAGCCTAGCACAGATACGCAGTATTTT
>NA|many|TRBJ2-1|TRBV12-3/TRBV12-4
CASSLVSGVLPLDEQFF
TGTGCCAGCAGTTTAGTGTCCGGGGTCCTTCCCCTCGATGAGCAGTTCTTC
>NA|many|TRBJ2-2|TRBV20-1
CSASHYREVAGELFF
TGCAGTGCCTCTCACTACAGGGAGGTCGCCGGGGAGCTGTTTTTT
>NA|many|TRBJ2-7|TRBV12-3/TRBV12-4
CASSLGVTQTYEQYF
TGTGCCAGCAGTTTAGGGGTGACCCAGACCTACGAGCAGTACTTC
>NA|many|TRBJ2-7|TRBV5-1
CATRTIPPYEQYF
TGCGCCACGCGGACTATCCCGCCCTACGAGCAGTACTTC
>NA|many|TRBJ2-7|TRBV7-9
CASSLGSIYYEQYF
TGTGCCAGCAGCCTGGGGAGTATTTACTACGAGCAGTACTTC
>TRBD2|many|TRBJ2-1|TRBV7-2
CASSERLAGASRNEQFF
TGTGCCAGCAGCGAGAGACTAGCGGGGGCTTCTCGGAATGAGCAGTTCTTC
>NA|many|TRBJ2-5|TRBV4-1
CASSQERLDFDREETQYF
TGCGCCAGCAGCCAAGAAAGACTCGACTTCGATCGTGAAGAGACCCAGTACTTC
>NA|many|TRBJ2-1|TRBV6-1
CAIASSSYNEQFF
TGTGCCATCGCTAGCAGCTCCTACAATGAGCAGTTCTTC
>TRBD1|many|TRBJ1-3|TRBV28
CASSLGLGQGAQHSGNTIYF
TGTGCCAGCAGTTTAGGTTTGGGACAGGGGGCCCAACATTCTGGAAACACCATATATTTT
>NA|many|TRBJ2-2|TRBV5-1
CASSLDTINTGELFF
TGCGCCAGCAGCTTGGACACTATCAACACCGGGGAGCTGTTTTTT